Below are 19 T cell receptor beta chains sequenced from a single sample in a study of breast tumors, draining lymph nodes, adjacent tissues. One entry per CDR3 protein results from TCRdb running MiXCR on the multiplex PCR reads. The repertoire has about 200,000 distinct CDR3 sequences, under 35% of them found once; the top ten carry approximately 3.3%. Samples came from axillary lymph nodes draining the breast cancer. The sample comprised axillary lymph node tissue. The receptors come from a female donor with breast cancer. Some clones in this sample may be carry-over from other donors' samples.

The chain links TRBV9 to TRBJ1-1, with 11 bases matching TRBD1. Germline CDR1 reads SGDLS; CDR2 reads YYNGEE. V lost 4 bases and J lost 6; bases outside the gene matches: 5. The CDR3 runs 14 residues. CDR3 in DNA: TGTGCCAGCAGCCGGGACAGGGGGTACCCTGAAGCTTTCTTT. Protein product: CASSRDRGYPEAFF.

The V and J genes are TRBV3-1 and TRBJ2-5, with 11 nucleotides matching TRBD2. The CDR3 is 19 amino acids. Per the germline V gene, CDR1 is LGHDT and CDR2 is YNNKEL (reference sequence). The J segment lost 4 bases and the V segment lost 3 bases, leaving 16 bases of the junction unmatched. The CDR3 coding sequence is TGTGCCAGCAGCCACAAGCGCCCCCTTAGCGGGAGGGCGGGAGAGACCCAGTACTTC. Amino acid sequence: CASSHKRPLSGRAGETQYF.

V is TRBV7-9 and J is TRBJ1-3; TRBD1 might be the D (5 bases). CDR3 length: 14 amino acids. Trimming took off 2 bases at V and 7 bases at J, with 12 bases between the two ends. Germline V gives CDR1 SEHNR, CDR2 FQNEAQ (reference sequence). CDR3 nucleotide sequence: TGTGCCAGCAGCTTAATGGGGGGAGGGAACACCATATATTTT. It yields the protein CASSLMGGGNTIYF.

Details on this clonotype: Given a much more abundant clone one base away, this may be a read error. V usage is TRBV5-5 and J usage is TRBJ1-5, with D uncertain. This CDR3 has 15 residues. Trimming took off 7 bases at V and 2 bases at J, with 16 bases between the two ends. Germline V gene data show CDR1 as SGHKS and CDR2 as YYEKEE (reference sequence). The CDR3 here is CASGSQPIGNQPQHF. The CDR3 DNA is TGTGCCAGCGGCTCACAGCCTATAGGCAATCAGCCCCAGCATTTT.

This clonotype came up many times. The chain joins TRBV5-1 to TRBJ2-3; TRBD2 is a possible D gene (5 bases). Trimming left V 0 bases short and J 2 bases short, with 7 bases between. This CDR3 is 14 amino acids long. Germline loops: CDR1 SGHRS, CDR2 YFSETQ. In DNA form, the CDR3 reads TGCGCCAGCAGCTTGGGAGCGGTCACAGATACGCAGTATTTT. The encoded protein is CASSLGAVTDTQYF.

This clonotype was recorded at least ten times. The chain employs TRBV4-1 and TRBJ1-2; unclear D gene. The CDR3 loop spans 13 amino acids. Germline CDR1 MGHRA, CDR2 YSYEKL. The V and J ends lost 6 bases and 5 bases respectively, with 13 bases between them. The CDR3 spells CASSLGLGYGYTF. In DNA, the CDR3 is TGCGCCAGCAGTTTAGGGCTAGGGTATGGCTACACCTTC.

The CDR3 protein is CSVRTGLTGGYTF. The DNA for the CDR3 is TGCAGCGTCAGGACAGGGCTAACAGGAGGCTACACCTTC. V gene TRBV29-1 combines with J gene TRBJ1-2; 8 bases match TRBD1. Germline V gives CDR1 SQVTM, CDR2 ANQGSEA. The length of the CDR3 is 13 residues. With 6 bases clipped from V and 8 bases from J, the junction kept 11 bases outside the gene matches.

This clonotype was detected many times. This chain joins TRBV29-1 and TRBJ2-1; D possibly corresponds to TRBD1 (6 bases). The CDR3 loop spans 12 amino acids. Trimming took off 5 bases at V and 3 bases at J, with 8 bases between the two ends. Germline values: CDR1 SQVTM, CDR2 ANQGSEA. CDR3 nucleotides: TGCAGCGTTTCGACAGGCTACAATGAGCAGTTCTTC. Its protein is CSVSTGYNEQFF.

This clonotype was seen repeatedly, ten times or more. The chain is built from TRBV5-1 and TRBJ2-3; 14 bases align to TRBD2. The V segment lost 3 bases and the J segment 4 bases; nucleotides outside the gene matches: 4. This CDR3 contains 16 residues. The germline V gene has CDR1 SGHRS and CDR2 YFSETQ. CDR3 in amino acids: CASSSGTSGGADTQYF. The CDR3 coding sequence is TGCGCCAGCAGCTCCGGGACTAGCGGGGGCGCAGATACGCAGTATTTT.

CDR3 coding DNA: TGTGCCAGCAGCTTAGGGGATGTCGCAGGGGAAGAAAAACTGTTTTTT. It yields the protein CASSLGDVAGEEKLFF. The chain is built from TRBV7-2 and TRBJ1-4, with D possibly being TRBD1 (6 bases). Trimming removed 1 base from V and 8 bases from J, with 17 bases in between. Germline V gives CDR1 SGHTA, CDR2 FQGNSA. This CDR3 has 16 amino acids.

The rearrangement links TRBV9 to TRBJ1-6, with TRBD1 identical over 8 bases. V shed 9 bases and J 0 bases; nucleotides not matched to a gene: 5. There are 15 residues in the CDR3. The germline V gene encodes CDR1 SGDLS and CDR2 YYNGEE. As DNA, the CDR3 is TGTGCCAAAGACAGGGGAAGCTCCTATAATTCACCCCTCCACTTT. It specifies CAKDRGSSYNSPLHF.

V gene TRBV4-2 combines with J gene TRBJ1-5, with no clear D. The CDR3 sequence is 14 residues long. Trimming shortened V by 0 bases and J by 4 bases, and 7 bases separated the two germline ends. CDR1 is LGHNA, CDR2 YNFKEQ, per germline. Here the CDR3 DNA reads TGTGCCAGCAGCCAAGATGTGCAGAATCAGCCCCAGCATTTT. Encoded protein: CASSQDVQNQPQHF.

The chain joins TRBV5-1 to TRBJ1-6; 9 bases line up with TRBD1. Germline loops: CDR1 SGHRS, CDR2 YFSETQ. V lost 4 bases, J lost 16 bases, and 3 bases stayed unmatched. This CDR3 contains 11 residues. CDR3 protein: CASSKGQGLHF. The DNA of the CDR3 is TGCGCCAGCAGCAAGGGACAGGGTCTCCACTTT.

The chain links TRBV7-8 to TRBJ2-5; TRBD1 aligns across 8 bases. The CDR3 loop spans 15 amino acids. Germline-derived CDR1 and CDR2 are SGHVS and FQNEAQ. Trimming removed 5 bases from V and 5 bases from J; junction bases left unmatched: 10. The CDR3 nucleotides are TGTGCCAGCAGCCAAACAGGGGGTTTCCGGGAGACCCAGTACTTC. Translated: CASSQTGGFRETQYF.

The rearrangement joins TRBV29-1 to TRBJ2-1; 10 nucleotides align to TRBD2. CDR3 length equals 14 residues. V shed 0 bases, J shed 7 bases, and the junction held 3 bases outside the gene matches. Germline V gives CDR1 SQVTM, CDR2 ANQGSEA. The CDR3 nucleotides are TGCAGCGTTGAAGAGGGACTAGCGTTTAATGAGCAGTTCTTC. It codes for CSVEEGLAFNEQFF.

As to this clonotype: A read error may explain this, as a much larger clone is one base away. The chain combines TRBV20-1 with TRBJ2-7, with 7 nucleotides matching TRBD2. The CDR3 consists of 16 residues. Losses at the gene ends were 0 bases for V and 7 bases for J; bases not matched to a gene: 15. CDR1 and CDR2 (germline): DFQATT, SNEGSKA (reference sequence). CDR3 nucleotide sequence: TGCAGTGCTAGAGATCTTGGGCTAGCGGCAGGTAGTGAGCAGTACTTC. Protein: CSARDLGLAAGSEQYF.

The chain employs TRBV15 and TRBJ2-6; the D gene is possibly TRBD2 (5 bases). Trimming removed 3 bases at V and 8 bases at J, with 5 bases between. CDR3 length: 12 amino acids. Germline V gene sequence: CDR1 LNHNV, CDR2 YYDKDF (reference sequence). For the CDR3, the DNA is TGTGCCACCAGCAGCGGGACCAACGTCCTGACTTTC. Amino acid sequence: CATSSGTNVLTF. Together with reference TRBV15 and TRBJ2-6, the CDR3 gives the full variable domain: DAMVIQNPRYQVTQFGKPVTLSCSQTLNHNVMYWYQQKSSQAPKLLFHYYDKDFNNEADTPDNFQSRRPNTSFCFLDIRSPGLGDTAMYLCATSSGTNVLTFGAGSRLTVL.

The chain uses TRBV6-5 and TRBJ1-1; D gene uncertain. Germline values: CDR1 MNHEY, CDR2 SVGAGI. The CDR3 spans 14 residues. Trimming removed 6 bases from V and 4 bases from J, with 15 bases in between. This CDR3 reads CASRSWRVSTEAFF. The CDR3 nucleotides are TGTGCCAGCAGATCTTGGCGGGTGAGCACTGAAGCTTTCTTT.

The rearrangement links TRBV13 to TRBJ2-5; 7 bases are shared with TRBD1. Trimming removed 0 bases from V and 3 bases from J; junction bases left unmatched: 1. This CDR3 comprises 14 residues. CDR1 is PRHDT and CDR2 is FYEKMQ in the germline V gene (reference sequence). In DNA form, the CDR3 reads TGTGCCAGCAGCTTAGGAACAGGGGAAGAGACCCAGTACTTC. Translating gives CASSLGTGEETQYF.